This T cell receptor (beta chain) originates from a study of CD4 T cells in relation to SARS-CoV-2 and coronaviruses. At the level of the study: Convalescent patients had median age roughly 38 years, range roughly 21 to 75. Of the patients, roughly eight were male, a few female, two Hispanic. The study, taken as a whole, reports: Pre-pandemic and post-infection samples never came from the same donor. SARS-CoV-2-driven expansion was significantly weaker in crossreactive than monoreactive clones.

This clone was seen a single time. Its antigen is undetermined. Germline V gives CDR1 LNHDA, CDR2 SQIVND (reference sequence). V was pared by 9 bases and J by 8 bases, with 19 bases between. This CDR3 contains 14 residues. The repertoire was sequenced with immunoSEQ multiplex PCR; TCRdb's copy has only in-frame clones and lacks some. The sample has 58,000 or so clones; about 90% are singletons. The V gene is TRBV19, the J gene TRBJ1-4; D is unclear. The receptor comes from an adult with COVID-19. Source material: naive CD4+ T cells from PBMCs. The subset is: naive CD4+ T cells isolated by negative enrichment. The CDR3 DNA follows: TGTGCCAGCGCACCAGTAGTCTCGAGGGAAAAACTGTTTTTT. It is translated as CASAPVVSREKLFF.